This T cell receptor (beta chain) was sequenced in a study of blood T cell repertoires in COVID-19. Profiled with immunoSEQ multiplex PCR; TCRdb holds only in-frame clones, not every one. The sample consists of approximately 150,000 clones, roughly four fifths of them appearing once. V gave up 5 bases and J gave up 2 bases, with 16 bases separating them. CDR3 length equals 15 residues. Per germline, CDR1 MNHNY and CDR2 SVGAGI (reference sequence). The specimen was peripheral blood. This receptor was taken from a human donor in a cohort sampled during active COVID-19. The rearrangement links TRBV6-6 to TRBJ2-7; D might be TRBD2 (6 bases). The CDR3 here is CASSLGGTGTYEQYF. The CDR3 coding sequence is TGTGCCAGCAGTCTTGGGGGGACGGGGACCTACGAGCAGTACTTC.